These 12 T cell receptor beta chains were all obtained from the same sample, sequenced in a study of vaccination and CD4 T cells after COVID-19. Treatment denoted: roughly ten-day PBMC culture with coronavirus spike peptide pools or control peptides (ViraFEST assay). These CD4+ T cells came from an unexposed donor, sampled before the COVID-19 pandemic (2011-2018). The antigens these receptors bind are not known. An Oncomine TCR Beta short-read assay was used to sequence the DNA from cultured CD4+ T cells. MiXCR, applied by TCRdb to the PCR reads, yields one record per CDR3 protein. The table lists approximately 9,600 distinct CDR3 sequences, over 45% of them singletons. The sequencing input was CD4+ T cells from blood, cultured in vitro. Every receptor here comes from a human donor in good health.

In its sample, this clonotype was seen a few times. The chain combines TRBV20-1 with TRBJ1-1; TRBD1 agrees at 10 bases. J lost 4 bases, V lost 2 bases, and 4 bases had no gene match. Germline loops: CDR1 DFQATT, CDR2 SNEGSKA (reference sequence). This CDR3 has 14 residues. CDR3 DNA sequence: TGCAGTGCTAGATCGAGGACAGGGGGCACTGAAGCTTTCTTT. It specifies CSARSRTGGTEAFF.

The sample holds one count of this clonotype. This chain links TRBV20-1 with TRBJ2-1; 7 nucleotides match TRBD2. The trim removed 6 bases at V and 1 base at J, leaving 15 bases unmatched. This CDR3 contains 17 residues. Germline values: CDR1 DFQATT, CDR2 SNEGSKA (reference sequence). The chain's CDR3 is CSASVLGRAFSYNEQFF. In DNA form, the CDR3 reads TGCAGTGCCTCGGTTTTAGGGAGGGCCTTTTCCTACAATGAGCAGTTCTTC.

This clonotype was counted a few times. This sequence joins TRBV20-1 and TRBJ1-5, with D uncertain. The length of the CDR3 is 13 residues. Germline loops: CDR1 DFQATT, CDR2 SNEGSKA (reference sequence). V lost 4 bases and J lost 4, with 11 bases in between. CDR3 protein: CSAKLMGNQPQHF. DNA of the CDR3: TGCAGTGCTAAGCTGATGGGGAATCAGCCCCAGCATTTT.

The chain is built from TRBV6-1 and TRBJ2-5; 8 nucleotides line up with TRBD2. J gave up 5 bases and V 8 bases, and 7 bases lay outside the gene matches. This CDR3 contains 13 residues. CDR1 is MNHNS, CDR2 SASEGT, per germline. The CDR3 DNA follows: TGTGCCAGCCACATAGCGGGACGGGAGACCCAGTACTTC. Protein sequence: CASHIAGRETQYF.

The chain has TRBV6-2 or TRBV6-3 and TRBJ2-5; TRBD2 is a possible D gene (6 bases). The CDR3 consists of 15 residues. CDR1 is MNHEY and CDR2 is SVGEGT in the germline V gene. Between the trimmed V and J ends, which lost 5 bases and 7 bases, there was a span of 20 bases. CDR3: CASSARGSGRGTQYF. The CDR3 region has the DNA TGTGCCAGCAGTGCCCGGGGGTCGGGAAGGGGGACCCAGTACTTC.

This clonotype was counted a few times. The chain recombines TRBV20-1 with TRBJ2-5; possible D gene TRBD1, 6 bases. The CDR3 runs 12 residues. V lost 3 bases to trimming and J lost 4 bases, with 9 bases between them. Per germline, CDR1 DFQATT and CDR2 SNEGSKA (reference sequence). The CDR3 is CSARVTGETQYF. CDR3 DNA sequence: TGCAGTGCTAGGGTGACAGGAGAGACCCAGTACTTC.

This clonotype appeared a few times. The gene calls are TRBV15 and TRBJ1-2, with D uncertain. This CDR3 spans 13 amino acids. CDR1 is LNHNV and CDR2 is YYDKDF in the germline V gene (reference sequence). Trimming shortened V by 0 bases and J by 4 bases, and 6 bases separated the two germline ends. The CDR3 reads CATSRDGSYGYTF. CDR3 coding DNA: TGTGCCACCAGCAGAGATGGCAGCTATGGCTACACCTTC.

This chain links TRBV28 with TRBJ1-1; D unresolved. Germline V gene sequence: CDR1 MDHEN, CDR2 SYDVKM. The V end was cut by 5 bases, the J end by 5 bases, with 21 bases between. The CDR3 loop spans 16 amino acids. The DNA of the CDR3 is TGTGCCAGCAGTCACGGAAGAATAAAAGCTGGAACTGAAGCTTTCTTT. It encodes CASSHGRIKAGTEAFF.

The table lists this clonotype with a few counts. This chain links TRBV6-2 or TRBV6-3 with TRBJ1-5; a possible D gene is TRBD1 (6 bases). Germline V gene sequence: CDR1 MNHEY, CDR2 SVGEGT. Trimming took off 10 bases at V and 0 bases at J, with 10 bases between the two ends. The CDR3 is 13 residues long. The CDR3, as DNA: TGTGCCATCTCAGGGGATAGCAATCAGCCCCAGCATTTT. Protein product: CAISGDSNQPQHF.

The chain links TRBV21-1 to TRBJ1-5. TRBV21-1 is shown as a pseudogene. This CDR3 comprises 15 residues. Written as DNA, the CDR3 is TGTGCCAGCAGCAAAGATGGCGACCATGATCAGCCCCAGCATTTT. Encoded protein: CASSKDGDHDQPQHF.

The rearrangement joins TRBV25-1 to TRBJ2-2; TRBD1 matches 7 bases. The CDR3 extends over 15 amino acids. V shed 3 bases, J shed 4 bases, and the junction held 5 bases outside the gene matches. The germline gives CDR1 MGHDK, CDR2 SYGVNS. The CDR3 loop is CASSDWDSGTGELFF. CDR3 DNA: TGTGCCAGCAGTGATTGGGACAGCGGCACCGGGGAGCTGTTTTTT.

The rearrangement links TRBV6-5 to TRBJ2-2, with D perhaps given as TRBD1 or TRBD2 (5 bases each). The V gene lost 6 bases and the J gene lost 2 bases, with 19 bases spanning the gap. Germline loops: CDR1 MNHEY, CDR2 SVGAGI. This CDR3 has 17 residues. The CDR3 nucleotides read TGTGCCAGCAGGTACCCCTCCGGGACGGCCAACACCGGGGAGCTGTTTTTT. Translated, it gives CASRYPSGTANTGELFF.